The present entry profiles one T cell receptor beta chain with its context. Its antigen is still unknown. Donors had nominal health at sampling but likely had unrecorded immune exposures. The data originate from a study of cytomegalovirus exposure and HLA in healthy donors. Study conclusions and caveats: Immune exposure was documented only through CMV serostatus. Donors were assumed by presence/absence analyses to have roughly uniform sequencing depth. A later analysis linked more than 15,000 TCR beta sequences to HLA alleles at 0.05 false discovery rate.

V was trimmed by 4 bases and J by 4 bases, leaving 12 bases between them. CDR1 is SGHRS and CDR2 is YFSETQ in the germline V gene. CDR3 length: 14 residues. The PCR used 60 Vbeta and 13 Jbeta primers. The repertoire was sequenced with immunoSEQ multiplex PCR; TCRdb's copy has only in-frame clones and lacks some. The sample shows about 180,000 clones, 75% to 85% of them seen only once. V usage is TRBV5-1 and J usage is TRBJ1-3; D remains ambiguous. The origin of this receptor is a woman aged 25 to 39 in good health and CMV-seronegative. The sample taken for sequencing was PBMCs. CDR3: CASSPAVEGNTIYF. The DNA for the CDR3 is TGCGCCAGCAGCCCGGCGGTGGAGGGAAACACCATATATTTT. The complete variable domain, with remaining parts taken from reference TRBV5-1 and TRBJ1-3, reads KAGVTQTPRYLIKTRGQQVTLSCSPISGHRSVSWYQQTPGQGLQFLFEYFSETQRNKGNFPGRFSGRQFSNSRSEMNVSTLELGDSALYLCASSPAVEGNTIYFGEGSWLTVV.